One and the same sample provided the 20 T cell receptor beta chains below, sequenced in a study of blood T cell repertoires in COVID-19 (dated by TCRdb to about 2020). To prepare the library, the immunoSEQ multiplex PCR assay was applied. The table was pulled from immuneACCESS by TCRdb, which kept in-frame rearrangements only. Such tables lose some clones; where checked, under half of the loss comes from unresolved V genes, and the rest has no known cause. Here the sample has approximately 110,000 clones; 81% occur a single time. The ten top clones hold over 35% of the sample. Input material: peripheral blood. The receptor set was obtained from a man older than 75 with acute or convalescent COVID-19.

CDR3 sequence: CASSQQGGGGEQYF. CDR3 DNA: TGTGCCAGCAGCCAACAGGGCGGCGGGGGCGAGCAGTACTTC. This chain links TRBV3-1 (or the pseudogene TRBV3-2) with TRBJ2-7; 7 positions agree with TRBD2. The CDR3 totals 14 residues. The junction had 7 bases not matched to a gene; V was cut back by 2 bases and J by 6 bases. Germline CDR1 LGHDT, CDR2 YNNKEL (reference sequence).

V gene TRBV18 combines with J gene TRBJ2-7, with a tentative D call TRBD1 (6 bases). Germline CDR1 KGHSH, CDR2 LQKENI. The CDR3 loop spans 14 amino acids. Between the trimmed V and J ends, which lost 3 bases and 6 bases, there was a span of 15 bases. The CDR3 nucleotides are TGTGCCAGCTCACCTGACAGGCTCAGGGGCGAGCAGTACTTC. Residues: CASSPDRLRGEQYF.

Only one count was recorded for this clone. One junction end does not reproduce the germline sequence, and a read error may be involved. This chain joins TRBV5-1 and TRBJ1-2; the D gene is possibly TRBD1 (6 bases). This CDR3 comprises 12 residues. CDR1 and CDR2 from the germline V gene are SGHRS and YFSETQ. The CDR3 coding sequence is TGCGCCCGCAGCGAAGGGGGGGTAGGCTACACCTTC. This codes for CARSEGGVGYTF.

In its sample, this clone was seen once. The CDR3 sequence is CSAGDRRNEKLFF. The CDR3, as DNA: TGCAGCGCCGGGGACAGGCGGAATGAAAAACTGTTTTTT. V and J are TRBV29-1 and TRBJ1-4, with 8 bases identical to TRBD1. V lost 7 bases and J lost 5; bases outside the gene matches: 6. CDR1 is SQVTM and CDR2 is ANQGSEA in the germline V gene. CDR3 length: 13 amino acids.

This clone was picked up a small number of times. The chain combines TRBV6-2 or TRBV6-3 with TRBJ1-5; possible D gene TRBD1, 6 bases. CDR1 is MNHEY, CDR2 SVGEGT, per germline. V lost 3 bases, J lost 1 base, and 19 bases lay in between. The CDR3 has 18 residues. CDR3 loop: CASSYETGRTRSNQPQHF. The CDR3 region has the DNA TGTGCCAGCAGTTATGAGACAGGTAGGACGAGAAGCAATCAGCCCCAGCATTTT.

This clone was found a few times. The identical CDR3 is also encoded by other nucleotide sequences in the sample. This chain uses TRBV7-2 with TRBJ2-1; D is undetermined. The germline V gene has CDR1 SGHTA and CDR2 FQGNSA. V was shortened by 5 bases and J by 6 bases, with 5 bases between the two germline ends. CDR3 size: 11 residues. Written as DNA, the CDR3 is TGTGCCAGCAGCCTACTCAATGAGCAGTTCTTC. This translates into CASSLLNEQFF.

This clone was counted a single time. J is TRBJ1-1 and V is TRBV12-3 or TRBV12-4; D is ambiguous. This CDR3 comprises 13 residues. Trimming took 7 bases from V and 3 from J, leaving 12 bases between them. CDR3 DNA sequence: TGTGCCAGCACATCAGGCTGGGACACTGAAGCTTTCTTT. Translating it yields CASTSGWDTEAFF.

The chain carries TRBV2 and TRBJ2-1; D call uncertain. This CDR3 contains 14 residues. V dropped 9 bases and J dropped 3 bases, with 15 bases sitting between them. Germline CDR1 is SNHLY and CDR2 is FYNNEI. The CDR3 is CASQALWVYNEQFF. The CDR3 DNA reads as TGTGCCAGTCAGGCTTTATGGGTCTACAATGAGCAGTTCTTC.

The CDR3: CASGQGLAGVSDTQYF. As DNA, the CDR3 is TGCGCCAGCGGTCAGGGACTAGCGGGAGTTTCGGATACGCAGTATTTT. The chain recombines TRBV5-1 with TRBJ2-3; 14 bases fit TRBD2. The junction had 10 bases not matched to a gene; V was cut back by 7 bases and J by 6 bases. The CDR3 length is 16 residues. Germline lookup yields CDR1 SGHRS and CDR2 YFSETQ. The variable domain in full, completed from reference TRBV5-1 and TRBJ2-3, reads KAGVTQTPRYLIKTRGQQVTLSCSPISGHRSVSWYQQTPGQGLQFLFEYFSETQRNKGNFPGRFSGRQFSNSRSEMNVSTLELGDSALYLCASGQGLAGVSDTQYFGPGTRLTVL.

Concerning this clone itself: One end of the junction is discordant with germline, which a read error may explain. The chain couples TRBV7-7 to TRBJ2-1; no firm D call. Germline-derived CDR1 and CDR2 are SSHAT and FNYEAQ (reference sequence). The CDR3 is 14 amino acids. CDR3 DNA: TGTGCTAGCAGCTTAAACGGTGGTTACGATGAGCAGTTCTTC. Its protein is CASSLNGGYDEQFF.

This chain uses TRBV18 with TRBJ2-5; 8 bases line up with TRBD1. Unmatched junction bases numbered 6, after V lost 1 base and J lost 5 bases. CDR1 is KGHSH, CDR2 LQKENI, per germline. This CDR3 contains 15 residues. CDR3 in DNA: TGTGCCAGCTCACCACGACAGGGGCGAGGGGAGACCCAGTACTTC. Its protein product is CASSPRQGRGETQYF.

The chain carries TRBV18 and TRBJ2-7, with D perhaps matching TRBD2 (6 bases). Germline V lookup: CDR1 KGHSH, CDR2 LQKENI. This CDR3 is built from 12 residues. Trimming removed 3 bases at V and 5 bases at J, with 8 bases between. The CDR3, as DNA: TGTGCCAGCTCACCTGAGCGGGACGAGCAGTACTTC. Translated: CASSPERDEQYF.

This sequence joins TRBV6-5 and TRBJ2-1; D may be TRBD2 (5 bases). The CDR3 contains 13 residues. V was trimmed by 2 bases and J by 10 bases, leaving 12 bases between them. The germline V gene encodes CDR1 MNHEY and CDR2 SVGAGI. For the CDR3, the DNA is TGTGCCAGCAGTTACGCTAGCCAAGGGGAGCAGTTCTTC. Its translation: CASSYASQGEQFF.

The rearrangement uses TRBV7-2 and TRBJ1-1; maybe TRBD1 (5 bases). The CDR3 totals 15 residues. Trimming pared 4 bases from V and 5 bases from J, leaving 17 bases between. In germline, CDR1 is SGHTA, CDR2 FQGNSA. CDR3 coding DNA: TGTGCCAGCAGCTCTTCGCGAAGGGGCACTACTGAAGCTTTCTTT. Translation: CASSSSRRGTTEAFF.

The gene calls are TRBV7-2 and TRBJ2-3; no firm D call. The CDR3 has 15 amino acids. Germline-derived CDR1 and CDR2 are SGHTA and FQGNSA. V was pared by 4 bases and J by 2 bases, with 13 bases between. The chain's CDR3 is CASSSPPPVTDTQYF. CDR3 DNA: TGTGCCAGCAGCTCCCCCCCTCCGGTCACAGATACGCAGTATTTT.

The CDR3 nucleotides are TGTGCCAGCTCACAGACGACAGGGAGAACTGAAGCTTTCTTT. Translation: CASSQTTGRTEAFF. The chain uses TRBV18 and TRBJ1-1; TRBD1 matches at 7 bases. Germline CDR1 reads KGHSH; CDR2 reads LQKENI. Trimming took 4 bases from V and 5 from J; bases not matched to a gene: 7. This CDR3 comprises 14 residues.

The genes are TRBV3-1 (or the pseudogene TRBV3-2) and TRBJ1-6; tentatively, D is TRBD1 (5 bases). Looked up from germline, CDR1 is LGHDT and CDR2 is YNNKEL (reference sequence). V was cut by 3 bases and J by 10 bases, with 16 bases left in between. The CDR3 runs 15 residues. CDR3 sequence (DNA): TGTGCCAGCAGCCAGGGGCCTACCAGCTCATCACCCCTCCACTTT. It yields the protein CASSQGPTSSSPLHF.

V usage is TRBV19 and J usage is TRBJ2-7; D perhaps matches TRBD1 (6 bases). The CDR3 is made up of 14 amino acids. V lost 3 bases and J lost 2, with 11 bases in between. The germline V gene encodes CDR1 LNHDA and CDR2 SQIVND (reference sequence). CDR3 amino acids: CASSIATGPYEQYF. CDR3 DNA: TGTGCCAGTAGTATCGCTACAGGGCCCTACGAGCAGTACTTC. Based on the CDR3 plus reference TRBV19 and TRBJ2-7, the full variable domain is DGGITQSPKYLFRKEGQNVTLSCEQNLNHDAMYWYRQDPGQGLRLIYYSQIVNDFQKGDIAEGYSVSREKKESFPLTVTSAQKNPTAFYLCASSIATGPYEQYFGPGTRLTVT.

The chain uses TRBV18 and TRBJ2-1; TRBD1 matches at 7 bases. Germline V gives CDR1 KGHSH, CDR2 LQKENI. V lost 4 bases, J lost 0 bases, and 3 bases stayed unmatched. This CDR3 has 15 residues. Here the CDR3 DNA reads TGTGCCAGCTCACGAGGGACAGACTCCTACAATGAGCAGTTCTTC. It translates to CASSRGTDSYNEQFF.

This chain joins TRBV4-3 and TRBJ2-1; TRBD2 matches 8 bases. The CDR3 is 17 residues long. CDR1 is LGHNA and CDR2 is YSLEER in the germline V gene. V lost 3 bases and J lost 0; bases outside the gene matches: 7. The CDR3 bases are TGCGCCAGCAGCCAGTCCTTAGCGGGAAACTCCTACAATGAGCAGTTCTTC. Translation: CASSQSLAGNSYNEQFF.